This T cell receptor (beta chain) was found in a study of immune reconstitution after stem cell transplant in scleroderma (dated by TCRdb to the late 2010s). Library creation used RT-PCR. This sample was sequenced with an Illumina MiSeq. Through fastp at Q25 and MiXCR, TCRdb rebuilt clones from the public reads, retaining in-frame beta chains. Each entry merges the rows of one CDR3 protein and shows their most common DNA and genes. The sample table holds roughly 2,500 distinct CDR3 sequences, of which 11% were seen once. The top ten clones comprise about 30% of the sample. This clonotype appeared a few times. Its antigen has not been determined. No base-level quality is on record; no much larger clone is a single base apart. Based on the germline V gene, the CDR1 and CDR2 sequences are SGDLS and YYNGEE. Its CDR3 holds 16 amino acids, cysteine through phenylalanine. Only the CDR3 DNA is retained, 48 bases long and in frame from the first base. V lost 1 base and J lost 4 bases, and the count of bases not matched to a germline gene is 8.

This sample was obtained before or after autologous hematopoietic stem cell transplantation (not recorded which). The sequence was obtained from a female donor with systemic sclerosis. The chain employs TRBV9 and TRBJ2-3; TRBD2 matches 8 bases in the middle. The CDR3 region reads CASSVSPKRGPDTQYF. The nucleotides are TGTGCCAGCAGCGTAAGCCCGAAGCGGGGGCCAGATACGCAGTATTTT.